A selection of T cell receptor beta chains follows, all from one sample in a study of cytomegalovirus exposure and HLA in healthy donors. Data came from immunoSEQ multiplex PCR; TCRdb stores just in-frame clones and leaves some out. The sample lists 110,000 to 150,000 clones, approximately 72% seen once, with approximately 2.1% in the top ten. Sequenced material: PBMCs. The origin of the receptors is a man in his forties in good health and CMV-seronegative. The CDR3 runs from the conserved cysteine through the conserved F or W. Each record gives: CDR3 protein, CDR3 DNA, V gene, J gene, D gene. The D gene is left open where the match is weak.

CDR3: CASSPQGANTDTQYF
DNA: TGTGCCAGCTCACCACAGGGGGCGAACACAGATACGCAGTATTTT
V: TRBV18
J: TRBJ2-3
D: TRBD1

CDR3: CASRGNRGQYF
DNA: TGTGCCAGCAGAGGAAACAGGGGGCAGTACTTC
V: TRBV27
J: TRBJ2-7
D: TRBD1

CDR3: CASSPSGLAGNEQFF
DNA: TGTGCCAGCAGCCCGTCAGGACTAGCTGGGAATGAGCAGTTCTTC
V: TRBV2
J: TRBJ2-1
D: TRBD2

CDR3: CASSLRPGEGYEQYF
DNA: TGTGCCAGCAGCTTAAGACCGGGCGAGGGCTACGAGCAGTACTTC
V: TRBV7-2
J: TRBJ2-7
D: NA

CDR3: CASSSLRSYEQYF
DNA: TGTGCCAGCAGCTCCCTCCGCTCCTACGAGCAGTACTTC
V: TRBV7-6
J: TRBJ2-7
D: NA

CDR3: CASSYEGSVYNEQFF
DNA: TGTGCCAGCAGCTATGAGGGAAGTGTGTACAATGAGCAGTTCTTC
V: TRBV7-2
J: TRBJ2-1
D: NA

CDR3: CASSDRAKDYSGANVLTF
DNA: TGTGCCAGCAGTGATAGGGCCAAAGACTACTCTGGGGCCAACGTCCTGACTTTC
V: TRBV2
J: TRBJ2-6
D: NA

CDR3: CASIRDNSYEQYF
DNA: TGTGCCAGCATCCGGGACAACTCCTACGAGCAGTACTTC
V: TRBV2
J: TRBJ2-7
D: NA

CDR3: CASSPTQGADTEAFF
DNA: TGTGCCAGCTCACCAACACAGGGGGCGGACACTGAAGCTTTCTTT
V: TRBV18
J: TRBJ1-1
D: TRBD1

CDR3: CASSFAGGWNEQFF
DNA: TGTGCCAGCAGCTTCGCGGGGGGGTGGAATGAGCAGTTCTTC
V: TRBV7-6
J: TRBJ2-1
D: TRBD2

CDR3: CASSLSSVPHYGYTF
DNA: TGTGCCAGCAGCTTATCCTCCGTCCCCCACTATGGCTACACCTTC
V: TRBV13
J: TRBJ1-2
D: NA

CDR3: CASSPWGVGNTIYF
DNA: TGTGCCAGCAGCCCATGGGGAGTTGGAAACACCATATATTTT
V: TRBV7-2
J: TRBJ1-3
D: NA

CDR3: CASSQVLESYNEQFF
DNA: TGCGCCAGCAGCCAAGTTCTGGAGTCCTACAATGAGCAGTTCTTC
V: TRBV4-3
J: TRBJ2-1
D: NA

CDR3: CASSTGGGNQPQHF
DNA: TGTGCCAGTAGTACAGGGGGCGGCAATCAGCCCCAGCATTTT
V: TRBV19
J: TRBJ1-5
D: TRBD1

CDR3: CASSQNWPESEKAFF
DNA: TGCGCCAGCAGCCAAAATTGGCCCGAGTCGGAGAAAGCTTTCTTT
V: TRBV4-1
J: TRBJ1-1
D: NA

CDR3: CAWSVPGQGRNGANVLTF
DNA: TGTGCCTGGAGTGTACCGGGACAGGGAAGAAATGGGGCCAACGTCCTGACTTTC
V: TRBV30
J: TRBJ2-6
D: TRBD1